The 22 T cell receptor beta chains presented below share a single source sample, sequenced in a study of blood T cell repertoires in COVID-19. Repertoires were generated with immunoSEQ multiplex PCR, while TCRdb's copy carries only in-frame clones and drops some. Seen here are 250,000 to 300,000 clones, about 81% observed once, and the top ten hold around 3.9%. Sequencing was done on a sample of PBMCs or T cells enriched from blood (not recorded which). The receptor set was obtained from a man aged 30 to 39 with acute COVID-19.

The V call is TRBV19, the J call TRBJ1-3; 8 positions agree with TRBD1. The CDR3 length is 15 residues. After removal of 2 bases from V and 4 bases from J, the junction contained 4 bases not matched to a gene. Germline loops: CDR1 LNHDA, CDR2 SQIVND (reference sequence). The CDR3 DNA is TGTGCCAGTAGTATACAGGGGGCGTTCGGAAACACCATATATTTT. Protein: CASSIQGAFGNTIYF.

CDR3 DNA: TGTGCCAGTAGTATTACGGCGGGAGATCTAGATACGCAGTATTTT. Its translation: CASSITAGDLDTQYF. The chain employs TRBV19 and TRBJ2-3; 7 bases match TRBD2. Germline CDR1 is LNHDA and CDR2 is SQIVND (reference sequence). CDR3 length: 15 residues. Trimming removed 3 bases from V and 5 bases from J; junction bases left unmatched: 8.

The rearrangement links TRBV7-2 to TRBJ2-2, with 10 bases fitting TRBD2. The ends lost 7 bases at V and 6 bases at J; junction bases unmatched: 11. Germline CDR1 reads SGHTA; CDR2 reads FQGNSA. The CDR3 contains 16 residues. The CDR3: CASNKRAAGGPGELFF. The CDR3 DNA follows: TGTGCCAGCAACAAACGGGCAGCGGGAGGGCCCGGGGAGCTGTTTTTT.

In this sample, this clone turned up a few times. V and J are TRBV19 and TRBJ1-5; the D gene is possibly TRBD1 (5 bases). Germline lookup yields CDR1 LNHDA and CDR2 SQIVND (reference sequence). The CDR3 totals 15 residues. V gave up 7 bases and J gave up 3 bases, with 16 bases separating them. The DNA of the CDR3 is TGTGCCAGTATAGATTCAGGGCCGGACAATCAGCCCCAGCATTTT. It specifies CASIDSGPDNQPQHF.

The chain links TRBV5-4 to TRBJ2-5; a possible D gene is TRBD1 (5 bases). From germline, CDR1 is SGHNT and CDR2 YYREEE (reference sequence). V lost 3 bases, J lost 5 bases, and 11 bases lay in between. The CDR3 loop spans 13 amino acids. As DNA, the CDR3 is TGTGCCAGCAGCTGGGGCGGTCCGGAGACCCAGTACTTC. Protein product: CASSWGGPETQYF.

The CDR3: CASSETGGNTIYF. The CDR3 DNA reads TGCGCCAGCAGTGAGACAGGTGGAAACACCATATATTTT. This chain joins TRBV10-1 and TRBJ1-3, with a possible D match to TRBD1 (5 bases). V lost 2 bases and J 3 bases, leaving 5 bases between the germline ends. This CDR3 contains 13 residues. Germline CDR1 and CDR2: WNHNN and SYGVQD (reference sequence).

This clone has just a few counts. V and J are TRBV7-2 and TRBJ2-1, with 8 bases matching TRBD2. Germline CDR1 is SGHTA and CDR2 is FQGNSA. Germline trimming cut 1 base from V and 7 bases from J; bases unmatched to any gene: 15. The CDR3 extends over 18 amino acids. The CDR3 sequence: CASSLESVGGVPGNEQFF. The CDR3, as DNA: TGTGCCAGCAGCTTAGAATCGGTCGGGGGGGTTCCGGGTAATGAGCAGTTCTTC.

This chain links TRBV6-5 with TRBJ1-1; D is ambiguous. In germline, CDR1 is MNHEY, CDR2 SVGAGI. The CDR3 covers 13 residues. V lost 7 bases to trimming and J lost 1 base, with 10 bases between them. In DNA form, the CDR3 reads TGTGCCAGCATAACCGGAGGGAACACTGAAGCTTTCTTT. This gives the protein CASITGGNTEAFF.

This clone was seen many times. The chain carries TRBV7-2 and TRBJ1-6; maybe TRBD1 (6 bases). Trimming shortened V by 7 bases and J by 6 bases, and 13 bases separated the two germline ends. CDR3 length: 14 residues. Germline values: CDR1 SGHTA, CDR2 FQGNSA. CDR3 in DNA: TGTGCCAGCAACACCGGGACAATTAATTCACCCCTCCACTTT. This codes for CASNTGTINSPLHF.

Only one count was recorded for this clone. CDR3 region: CATSSTGTTLNTEAFF. As DNA, the CDR3 is TGTGCCACCAGCTCAACCGGGACAACCCTGAACACTGAAGCTTTCTTT. V usage is TRBV15 and J usage is TRBJ1-1; tentative D call: TRBD1 (6 bases). The CDR3 spans 16 residues. The V gene's germline CDR1 is LNHNV and CDR2 YYDKDF (reference sequence). V shed 5 bases and J shed 0 bases, with 16 bases lying between them.

The genes are TRBV6-5 and TRBJ1-5; a weak D match, TRBD1 (5 bases). The length of the CDR3 is 15 residues. Germline V CDR1 and CDR2: MNHEY, SVGAGI. The ends were cut back, 6 bases at V and 7 bases at J, with 19 bases in the middle. CDR3 in amino acids: CASSEVGGGGQPQHF. In DNA form, the CDR3 reads TGTGCCAGCAGCGAGGTGGGTGGGGGAGGCCAGCCCCAGCATTTT.

At least ten counts were recorded for this clone. The chain couples TRBV7-9 to TRBJ2-2; D gene ambiguous. The ends were cut back, 5 bases at V and 8 bases at J, with 15 bases in the middle. The CDR3 is made up of 14 amino acids. Germline lookup yields CDR1 SEHNR and CDR2 FQNEAQ (reference sequence). CDR3 in DNA: TGTGCCAGCAGCCTCCGGCCCCTAGGAGGGGAGCTGTTTTTT. Protein sequence: CASSLRPLGGELFF.

This chain uses TRBV4-3 with TRBJ1-4; the D is unclear. V lost 3 bases and J 8 bases, leaving 10 bases between the germline ends. CDR1 is LGHNA, CDR2 YSLEER, per germline. This CDR3 region has 13 residues. The CDR3 DNA follows: TGCGCCAGCAGCCAGACCCCGGGGGAAAAACTGTTTTTT. Encoded protein: CASSQTPGEKLFF.

The V call is TRBV18, the J call TRBJ1-2; D gene unclear. V lost 0 bases and J 7 bases, leaving 9 bases between the germline ends. The germline gives CDR1 KGHSH, CDR2 LQKENI. The CDR3 has 13 residues. CDR3: CASSPPMEGGYTF. The CDR3 nucleotides read TGTGCCAGCTCACCACCGATGGAGGGTGGCTACACCTTC.

This clone has more than one count but fewer than ten. The chain couples TRBV4-3 to TRBJ1-4; 9 nucleotides match TRBD1. This CDR3 has 15 residues. The V gene end was trimmed by 4 bases and the J gene end by 7 bases; junction bases not matched to a gene: 7. Per germline, CDR1 LGHNA and CDR2 YSLEER. The CDR3 sequence: CASSPDRGGSEKLFF. Written as DNA, the CDR3 is TGCGCCAGCAGCCCCGACAGGGGGGGAAGTGAAAAACTGTTTTTT.

The V call is TRBV5-1, the J call TRBJ2-3; D is undetermined. The germline gives CDR1 SGHRS, CDR2 YFSETQ. The CDR3 sequence is 14 residues long. V was pared by 0 bases and J by 2 bases, with 7 bases between. CDR3 DNA sequence: TGCGCCAGCAGCTTGGCCACAGTCACAGATACGCAGTATTTT. Translated: CASSLATVTDTQYF.

CDR3 nucleotide sequence: TGCGCCAGCAGTGAGAGTAGAACTGAAGCTTTCTTT. Its translation is CASSESRTEAFF. The V gene is TRBV10-2, the J gene TRBJ1-1; D remains ambiguous. The germline V gene has CDR1 WSHSY and CDR2 SAAADI. Trimming pared 2 bases from V and 5 bases from J, leaving 6 bases between. The CDR3 runs 12 residues.

The chain carries TRBV7-8 and TRBJ2-1; 9 bases match TRBD2. Germline CDR1 reads SGHVS; CDR2 reads FQNEAQ. The CDR3 sequence is 17 residues long. With V trimmed by 1 base and J by 7 bases, 11 bases remained unmatched. CDR3 DNA sequence: TGTGCCAGCAGCTTAGGTGGTAGCGGGAGCCTAAAAAATGAGCAGTTCTTC. This codes for CASSLGGSGSLKNEQFF.

The V call is TRBV7-9, the J call TRBJ1-4; D perhaps matches TRBD1 (6 bases). Deletions cut 5 bases from V and 0 bases from J, with 10 bases between. The CDR3 spans 15 residues. Germline V gene data show CDR1 as SEHNR and CDR2 as FQNEAQ (reference sequence). The CDR3 DNA follows: TGTGCCAGCAGCAGCCGGACAGCAACTAATGAAAAACTGTTTTTT. Its protein product is CASSSRTATNEKLFF.

The chain links TRBV6-5 to TRBJ2-6; D is perhaps TRBD1 (5 bases). V was trimmed by 2 bases and J by 3 bases, leaving 8 bases between them. Germline lookup yields CDR1 MNHEY and CDR2 SVGAGI. The CDR3 sequence is 15 residues long. The CDR3 is CASSYLGVGANVLTF. Written as DNA, the CDR3 is TGTGCCAGCAGTTACCTAGGGGTTGGGGCCAACGTCCTGACTTTC.

The chain uses TRBV2 and TRBJ1-5; 12 bases align to TRBD1. The CDR3 consists of 17 residues. Trimming removed 9 bases from V and 2 bases from J; junction bases left unmatched: 11. Germline V gene lookup returns CDR1 SNHLY and CDR2 FYNNEI. This CDR3 is CASSGTGGVIGNQPQHF. Here the CDR3 DNA reads TGTGCCAGTTCCGGGACAGGGGGCGTGATCGGCAATCAGCCCCAGCATTTT.

The gene calls are TRBV11-2 and TRBJ2-7, with D hard to call. Germline V gene lookup returns CDR1 SGHAT and CDR2 FQNNGV. The CDR3 loop spans 11 amino acids. The CDR3 sequence: CASSLGYGQYV. In DNA form, the CDR3 reads TGTGCCAGCAGCTTAGGGTACGGGCAGTACGTC.